Included here is one TCR beta chain sequence, with context. The target of this receptor is not known. No base quality values were provided; no much bigger clone lies one nucleotide off. This sample is drawn from a study of shared clonotypes between healthy human individuals (TCRdb year 2020). Study-wide context: Two women and a few men aged 18 to 49 years were included in the cohort. Libraries were prepared and TCR repertoires were sequenced by different laboratories using diverse techniques, in order to increase sequencing depth and limit assay-specific biases. For each donor, three plates each were used for CD4 naive and CD4 memory, two plates were used for CD8 naive, and one plate was used for CD8 memory. The study deeply sequenced blood TCR repertoires of several healthy adults to estimate repertoire size and the extent of clonotype sharing between individuals. Between about 0.94 and 8.9 billion PBMCs per donor were obtained by leukapheresis. Points the paper makes about the study in general: Larger estimated clonotype richness was generally found for naive subsets than for memory subsets. Sharing across a few donors was observed for 4.5% to 6.5% of naive CD4, 3% to 3.5% of naive CD8, 2% to 2.5% of memory CD4, and roughly 0.4% of memory CD8 clonotypes. Rarefaction of sorted-subset datasets indicated incomplete sequencing despite the large sequencing depth. Only blood was sampled, and tissue TCR repertoires likely differ from those in blood. Pairwise subsampling indicated that sequencing depth was expected to affect the degree of clonotype sharing among donors. Compared with non-shared clonotypes, clonotypes shared by all four sorted-subset donors had higher generation probabilities. Because the study included a small number of donors, the genetic and exposure-history diversity represented was limited.

CD8 naive samples consisted of CD45RO-negative cells that were positively selected for CCR7, yielding a CD45RA+CCR7+ population without TemRA cells. Healthy HIV-negative adults with no recently reported acute infections or vaccinations were included as donors. Every donor was a Caucasian adult living in Nashville, Tennessee, USA. Blood was obtained by leukapheresis, after which PBMCs were separated by Ficoll-Histopaque density gradient centrifugation and cryopreserved in liquid nitrogen vapor phase. Analytical flow cytometry was used to check the purity and quantity of each magnetically sorted T cell population. Genomic DNA was isolated from every sorted fraction and measured by UV absorbance on a Nanodrop 2000c. TCR CDR3 regions were amplified from genomic DNA by multiplex PCR using the deep immunoSEQ assay. Extracted genomic DNA from each cell subset was spread evenly across all wells of several immunoSEQ 96-well plates, with each plate serving as a replicate. Each replicate PCR for sorted subsets received approximately 220 ng genomic DNA, equal to roughly 33,000 T cell genomes. The purified libraries were quantified using a Qubit 3.0 fluorometer, sized with a Bioanalyzer 2100, and then quantified again using the KAPA Library Quantification kit. Every immunoSEQ 96-well plate was sequenced on a separate single-read 150-cycle Illumina NextSeq 550 flow cell. In the original analysis: The immunoSEQ output contained only junctional sequences without quality scores, so filtering could not match that applied to full-length reads. To assign V/J genes and CDR3, sequences were annotated using PyIR, a Python wrapper for IgBLAST v1.9, with IMGT germline references. Reads were filtered out if the reads had weak V/J assignments (E-value above 1e-6), no CDR3, stop codons, out-of-frame junctions, or ambiguous translated residues. V3J clonotypes were defined by identical inferred V gene, J gene, and CDR3 amino acid sequence. To compute the percentage overlap between repertoires, the number of shared unique clonotypes was divided by the size of the smaller repertoire. Repertoire richness was assessed with RTK rarefaction, the Chao1 estimator, and Recon v2.1 estimates of unobserved clonotypes. Generation probabilities for all TCRbeta clonotypes obtained by the gDNA method from a handful of donors were computed using OLGA. Entries here come from immuneACCESS through TCRdb and include only in-frame sequences with V and J called. Some clones fail to appear in such tables; in the studies checked, an unresolved V gene covers under half of the shortfall, and the cause of the remainder is unknown. The V and J calls and the clone size are those of that table, but D and trimming were determined from the DNA. The sample data list hundreds of thousands of clones, and around 96% of these were observed just once. The top ten clones comprise under 0.25% of the sample.

The cysteine opens and the phenylalanine closes a CDR3 of 13 amino acids. The kept DNA is CDR3 alone, 39 bases in frame from the first base. CDR1 and CDR2 are drawn from the germline V gene: MNHEY, SVGAGI. V is clipped by 0 bases and J by 5 bases, and the sequence between their germline boundaries is 7 bases long. The receptor was isolated from a man between 25 and 39 years old in good health. The sample consisted of naive CD8+ T cells sorted from blood. The cell subset or site label here, explained by the study, means: CD45RA+CCR7+. The sequence joins TRBV6-5 to TRBJ1-1, with the D gene uncertain. The base sequence is TGTGCCAGCAGTTACTCTTTGGAGACTGAAGCTTTCTTT. It encodes CASSYSLETEAFF.